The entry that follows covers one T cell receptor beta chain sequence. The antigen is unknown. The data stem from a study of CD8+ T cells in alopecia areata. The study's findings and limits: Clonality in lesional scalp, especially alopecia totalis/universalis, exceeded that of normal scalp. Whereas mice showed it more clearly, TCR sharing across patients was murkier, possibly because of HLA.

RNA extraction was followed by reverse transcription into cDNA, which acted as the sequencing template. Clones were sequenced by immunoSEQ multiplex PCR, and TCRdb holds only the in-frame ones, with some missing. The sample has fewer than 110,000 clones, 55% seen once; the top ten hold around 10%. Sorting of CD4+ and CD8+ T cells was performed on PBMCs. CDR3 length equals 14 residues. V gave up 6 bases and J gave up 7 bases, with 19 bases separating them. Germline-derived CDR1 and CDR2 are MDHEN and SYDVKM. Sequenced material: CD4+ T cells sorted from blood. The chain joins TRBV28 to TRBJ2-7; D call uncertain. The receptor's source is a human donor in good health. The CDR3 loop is CASSPKLGPREQYF. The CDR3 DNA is TGTGCCAGCAGCCCCAAGCTCGGGCCGAGGGAGCAGTACTTC.